The T cell receptor (beta chain) described here comes from a study of blood T cell repertoires in COVID-19. The junction had 2 bases not matched to a gene; V was cut back by 0 bases and J by 4 bases. CDR3 length equals 15 residues. CDR1 LGHDT and CDR2 YNNKEL come from the germline V gene (reference sequence). Some clones are missing from TCRdb's copy, which holds only in-frame ones; the method was immunoSEQ multiplex PCR. The table lists approximately 220,000 clones, 84% of them singletons. The specimen was PBMCs or T cells enriched from blood (not recorded which). This clonotype was sampled from a woman aged 40 to 50 who had recovered from COVID-19. The genes are TRBV3-1 (or the pseudogene TRBV3-2) and TRBJ1-1; 10 bases map to TRBD1. For the CDR3, the DNA is TGTGCCAGCAGCCAAGAAGGACAGGGGGGCACTGAAGCTTTCTTT. Translating it yields CASSQEGQGGTEAFF.